This section outlines one T cell receptor beta chain sequence together with its context. This clone's antigen is unknown. Base qualities are not recorded, but no much larger clone differs from it by a single base. Participants in the prospective study were aged about 18 to 95 years, lived in some 24 United States geographic areas, and enrolled through a virtual design. To assign participants to cohorts, the prospective study relied on clinical history that participants themselves reported in a screening survey and a study questionnaire. In the prospective study, whole blood, serum and a nasopharyngeal or oropharyngeal swab were collected from each participant by mobile phlebotomists. Participants in the prospective study had the option to provide additional blood draws and questionnaires over a roughly two-month period. Before DNA extraction, blood samples from the prospective study were shipped at room temperature or frozen.

TCRbeta CDR3 regions were amplified from genomic DNA using the immunoSEQ Assay, a bias-controlled multiplex PCR. Regarding the original processing steps: The number of nucleated cells in each sample was estimated from the amplification of reference gene primers within the assay. To quantify the absolute abundance of each unique TCRbeta CDR3 rearrangement, sequence reads were collapsed and filtered. For each sample, productive Simpson clonality was calculated as the square root of Simpson's diversity index across productive rearrangements. The source is immuneACCESS, and TCRdb retained only in-frame sequences with V and J called. Part of the clones is not carried over; for the studies checked, unresolved V genes explain less than half of this, and the remainder is unexplained. D and trimming come from the DNA, and the V and J calls and clone size come from that table. The sample table contains 200,000 to 300,000 clones; only one count was recorded for around 88% of them. The top ten hold about 1.2% of the sample.

This specimen belongs to a study of blood T cell repertoires in COVID-19 (dated by TCRdb to the early 2020s). For context, the study as a whole: The collaborator samples originated in the United States, Italy and Spain and spanned the acute and convalescent phases of COVID-19. Subjects who had been exposed to COVID-19, were actively infected with it, or had recovered from it provided the deeply sampled blood TCRbeta repertoires that made up the dataset. The repertoires were made available in a free public database intended to serve as a resource for research on the immune response to SARS-CoV-2. The samples were drawn from two sources: the first 160 participants of the ongoing ImmuneRACE study, and 950 to 1,500 subjects contributed by 6 global collaborators. The sample metadata nearly always contained a de-identified subject ID, COVID-19 status, age in years and sex. The prospective study material was composed of cDNA or gDNA derived from T cells, B-cell-depleted T cells, or PBMCs. HLA class I and class II types, where available, came from metadata supplied by the sample provider rather than from assay-based typing.

The paper's findings and limits, for the study overall: The quantity of clinical and demographic metadata differed by source and by participant and was supplied without curation.

Here V drops 1 base and J drops 8 bases, and the junction holds 4 bases not matched to any gene. Reading the germline V gene gives CDR1 SGDLS and CDR2 YYNGEE. The CDR3 contains 15 residues, cysteine and phenylalanine counted. The entry retains the CDR3 DNA only, 45 bases that are in frame from base 1. The receptor was derived from a woman in her thirties or forties with acute COVID-19. Here the chain combines TRBV9 and TRBJ2-1; TRBD2 matches 12 bases in the middle. Sequenced: PBMCs or T cells enriched from blood (not recorded which). The nucleotide sequence reads as follows: TGTGCCAGCAGCGTAACTAGCGGGGGGTTCCATGAGCAGTTCTTC. Its protein reads: CASSVTSGGFHEQFF.